Each of the 10 T cell receptor beta chains below was sequenced from the same sample in a study of OX40 agonist ivuxolimab in advanced cancers. Generated by immunoSEQ multiplex PCR, the TCRdb table keeps only in-frame clones and is missing some. This sample carries around 76,000 clones, approximately 88% of them seen once, and the ten largest clones take over 10%. This specimen was CD4+ or CD8+ T cells sorted from blood, taken in a trial of the OX40 agonist ivuxolimab. The source of these receptors is an adult with an advanced solid tumor such as melanoma, head and neck, liver or kidney cancer.

The rearrangement joins TRBV9 to TRBJ2-1, with 8 bases identical to TRBD2. The CDR3 covers 12 residues. Germline values: CDR1 SGDLS, CDR2 YYNGEE. V shed 3 bases and J 10 bases; nucleotides not matched to a gene: 3. CDR3 in DNA: TGTGCCAGCAGCGGACTAGCGCAGGAGCAGTTCTTC. Its translation is CASSGLAQEQFF.

V is TRBV14 and J is TRBJ2-3; D is perhaps TRBD2 (5 bases). V lost 4 bases and J 4 bases, leaving 6 bases between the germline ends. The CDR3 runs 12 residues. In germline, CDR1 is SGHDN, CDR2 FVKESK. The CDR3 region is CASSPAADTQYF. DNA of the CDR3: TGTGCCAGCAGCCCAGCGGCAGATACGCAGTATTTT.

J is TRBJ1-2 and V is TRBV27; the match to TRBD1 covers 7 bases. The CDR3 has 14 residues. V dropped 3 bases and J dropped 6; count of bases not matched to a gene: 7. Germline assignment: CDR1 MNHEY and CDR2 SMNVEV (reference sequence). CDR3 in DNA: TGTGCCAGCAGTTTCGCAGGGGGTGGGAATGGCTACACCTTC. Its protein is CASSFAGGGNGYTF.

V usage is TRBV27 and J usage is TRBJ1-2, with 9 bases lining up with TRBD1. The J segment lost 8 bases and the V segment lost 7 bases, leaving 23 bases of the junction unmatched. The germline V gene has CDR1 MNHEY and CDR2 SMNVEV (reference sequence). CDR3 length: 18 residues. CDR3 sequence reads: CASTGALRDREGLGGYTF. In DNA form, the CDR3 reads TGTGCCAGCACGGGGGCGCTTCGGGACAGGGAAGGTCTTGGGGGCTACACCTTC.

The chain couples TRBV27 to TRBJ2-1; 7 nucleotides line up with TRBD2. This CDR3 region has 16 residues. J lost 4 bases, V lost 7 bases, and 13 bases had no gene match. Per the germline V gene, CDR1 is MNHEY and CDR2 is SMNVEV (reference sequence). The CDR3 loop reads CASTPSMSGGYNEQFF. DNA for the CDR3: TGTGCCAGCACCCCGTCAATGTCGGGAGGTTACAATGAGCAGTTCTTC.

The CDR3: CASSGLAGLRNEQFF. The CDR3 coding sequence is TGTGCCAGCAGTGGACTAGCGGGCTTGAGAAATGAGCAGTTCTTC. The rearrangement uses TRBV6-4 and TRBJ2-1; 10 bases fit TRBD2. CDR3 size: 15 residues. Looked up from germline, CDR1 is MRHNA and CDR2 is SNTAGT. After removal of 4 bases from V and 7 bases from J, the junction contained 7 bases not matched to a gene.

V usage is TRBV5-6 and J usage is TRBJ2-7, with 7 nucleotides matching TRBD2. CDR1 and CDR2 (germline): SGHDT, YYEEEE. The V and J ends lost 3 bases and 7 bases, in that order; junction bases with no gene match: 4. The CDR3 length is 12 residues. The CDR3 sequence is CASSWGGWEQYF. DNA of the CDR3: TGTGCCAGCAGCTGGGGAGGGTGGGAGCAGTACTTC.

This chain uses TRBV6-5 with TRBJ2-1; 14 nucleotides align to TRBD2. Germline CDR1 reads MNHEY; CDR2 reads SVGAGI. CDR3 length: 14 amino acids. The V gene end was trimmed by 11 bases and the J gene end by 8 bases; junction bases not matched to a gene: 8. CDR3 protein: CAGRLAGGQDEQFF. The CDR3 nucleotides are TGTGCCGGCCGACTAGCGGGAGGGCAGGATGAGCAGTTCTTC.

The chain carries TRBV7-2 and TRBJ2-7; possibly TRBD2 for D (5 bases). The CDR3 loop spans 13 amino acids. From germline, CDR1 is SGHTA and CDR2 FQGNSA. V was clipped by 3 bases and J by 7 bases, with 13 bases between them. The CDR3 here is CASSFWRSGEQYF. The CDR3 nucleotides read TGTGCCAGCAGCTTCTGGAGGTCGGGGGAGCAGTACTTC.

The genes are TRBV5-1 and TRBJ2-7; 9 bases line up with TRBD1. Unmatched junction bases numbered 7, after V lost 4 bases and J lost 5 bases. The CDR3 has 14 residues. The germline V gene has CDR1 SGHRS and CDR2 YFSETQ. CDR3 sequence: CASSMDRGLDEQYF. CDR3 DNA: TGCGCCAGCAGCATGGACAGGGGTCTGGACGAGCAGTACTTC.